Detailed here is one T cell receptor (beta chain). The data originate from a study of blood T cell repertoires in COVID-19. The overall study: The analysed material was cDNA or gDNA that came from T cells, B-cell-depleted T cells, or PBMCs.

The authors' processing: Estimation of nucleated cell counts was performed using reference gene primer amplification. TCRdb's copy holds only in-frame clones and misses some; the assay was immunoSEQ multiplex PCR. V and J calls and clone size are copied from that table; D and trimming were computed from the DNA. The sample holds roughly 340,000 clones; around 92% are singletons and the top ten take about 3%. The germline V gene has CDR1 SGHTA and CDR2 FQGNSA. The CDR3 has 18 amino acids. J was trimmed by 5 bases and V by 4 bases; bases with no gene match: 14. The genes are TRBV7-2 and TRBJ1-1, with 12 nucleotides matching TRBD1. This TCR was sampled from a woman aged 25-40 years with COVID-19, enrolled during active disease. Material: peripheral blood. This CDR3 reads CASSSPFGTGGSETEAFF. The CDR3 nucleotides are TGTGCCAGCAGCTCCCCGTTCGGGACAGGGGGCTCGGAGACTGAAGCTTTCTTT. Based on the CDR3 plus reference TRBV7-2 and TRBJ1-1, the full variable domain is GAGVSQSPSNKVTEKGKDVELRCDPISGHTALYWYRQSLGQGLEFLIYFQGNSAPDKSGLPSDRFSAERTGGSVSTLTIQRTQQEDSAVYLCASSSPFGTGGSETEAFFGQGTRLTVV.